These 21 T cell receptor beta chains were all obtained from the same sample, sequenced in a study of cytomegalovirus exposure and HLA in healthy donors. The protocol was immunoSEQ multiplex PCR, while the TCRdb copy is restricted to in-frame clones and leaves out a portion. The sample gives 100,000 to 150,000 clones, 90% to 96% of which show up once; 1.7% is in the top ten. What was sequenced was PBMCs. The receptors derive from a man younger than 35 in good health and CMV-seronegative.

The rearrangement uses TRBV7-9 and TRBJ2-1; 8 bases match TRBD2. Per germline, CDR1 SEHNR and CDR2 FQNEAQ (reference sequence). V dropped 4 bases and J dropped 5; count of bases not matched to a gene: 16. The CDR3 spans 18 residues. CDR3 nucleotides: TGTGCCAGCAGCTCCCTGGGATTTGGGACTAGAAGCAACAATGAGCAGTTCTTC. It translates to CASSSLGFGTRSNNEQFF.

The CDR3 coding sequence is TGTGCCAGCAGCTTATGGGGGGATGAGCAGTTCTTC. This gives the protein CASSLWGDEQFF. The J gene is TRBJ2-1, the V gene TRBV11-1; a possible D gene is TRBD2 (6 bases). Germline V gene data show CDR1 as SGHAT and CDR2 as FQDESV (reference sequence). Trimming removed 2 bases at V and 8 bases at J, with 7 bases between. This CDR3 contains 12 residues. Variable domain in full (rest from reference TRBV11-1 and TRBJ2-1): EAEVAQSPRYKITEKSQAVAFWCDPISGHATLYWYRQILGQGPELLVQFQDESVVDDSQLPKDRFSAERLKGVDSTLKIQPAELGDSAMYLCASSLWGDEQFFGPGTRLTVL.

The chain is built from TRBV6-5 and TRBJ2-5, with 7 bases identical to TRBD1. The CDR3 is 13 residues long. CDR1 is MNHEY and CDR2 is SVGAGI in the germline V gene. Trimming cost V 6 bases and J 5 bases; bases outside gene matches: 6. The DNA for the CDR3 is TGTGCCAGCAGCCAACAGGGGCGGGAGACCCAGTACTTC. Translation gives CASSQQGRETQYF.

This clone was observed a single time. The rearrangement links TRBV5-5 to TRBJ1-1, with D tentatively TRBD1 (6 bases). The V and J ends lost 7 bases and 3 bases respectively, with 16 bases between them. Germline CDR1 SGHKS, CDR2 YYEKEE (reference sequence). This CDR3 has 14 amino acids. The CDR3 loop reads CASVAMGADTEAFF. As DNA, the CDR3 is TGTGCCAGCGTTGCCATGGGGGCGGACACTGAAGCTTTCTTT. Variable domain in full (rest from reference TRBV5-5 and TRBJ1-1): DAGVTQSPTHLIKTRGQQVTLRCSPISGHKSVSWYQQVLGQGPQFIFQYYEKEERGRGNFPDRFSARQFPNYSSELNVNALLLGDSALYLCASVAMGADTEAFFGQGTRLTVV.

This chain uses TRBV5-1 with TRBJ2-7, with D perhaps matching TRBD1 (5 bases). Germline CDR1 reads SGHRS; CDR2 reads YFSETQ. CDR3 length equals 13 residues. Trimming removed 4 bases at V and 6 bases at J, with 14 bases between. The CDR3 here is CASSTSTVTEQYF. The CDR3 DNA is TGCGCCAGCAGCACCTCGACAGTGACCGAGCAGTACTTC.

This rearrangement joins TRBV7-6 to TRBJ2-3; 7 bases are a match to TRBD1. Germline V gives CDR1 SGHVS, CDR2 FNYEAQ. CDR3 length: 14 amino acids. The J segment lost 0 bases and the V segment lost 3 bases, leaving 0 bases of the junction unmatched. The CDR3 DNA reads TGTGCCAGCAGCTTGGGACAGAGCACAGATACGCAGTATTTT. Amino acids: CASSLGQSTDTQYF.

This clone was seen at least ten times. The V call is TRBV15, the J call TRBJ2-5, with TRBD1 identical over 7 bases. V lost 0 bases to trimming and J lost 3 bases; unmatched junction nucleotides: 4. The CDR3 has 15 residues. The germline V gene has CDR1 LNHNV and CDR2 YYDKDF (reference sequence). CDR3 sequence: CATSREGDSKETQYF. The CDR3 DNA reads TGTGCCACCAGCAGAGAGGGGGACAGCAAAGAGACCCAGTACTTC.

V is TRBV28 and J is TRBJ1-5; 9 positions match TRBD1. In germline, CDR1 is MDHEN, CDR2 SYDVKM. J gave up 1 base and V 5 bases, and 9 bases lay outside the gene matches. The CDR3 loop spans 17 amino acids. The CDR3 nucleotides read TGTGCCAGCAGTGACGGGACAGGGAAAAGAAGCAATCAGCCCCAGCATTTT. Encoded protein: CASSDGTGKRSNQPQHF.

This rearrangement joins TRBV18 to TRBJ2-1, with a weak D call TRBD1 (6 bases). Per germline, CDR1 KGHSH and CDR2 LQKENI. Trimming stripped 6 bases from V and 5 bases from J, with 23 bases between. This CDR3 comprises 17 residues. The CDR3 coding sequence is TGTGCCAGCTCGCCTAATTCTCCGGGGACATCCGACAATGAGCAGTTCTTC. Amino acids: CASSPNSPGTSDNEQFF.

The chain uses TRBV4-1 and TRBJ2-4; TRBD1 matches 7 bases. Germline V gives CDR1 MGHRA, CDR2 YSYEKL. The J segment lost 8 bases and the V segment lost 4 bases, leaving 14 bases of the junction unmatched. This CDR3 spans 16 amino acids. As DNA, the CDR3 is TGCGCCAGCAGCCGGGGGACAGCTACCAACGAGGACATTCAGTACTTC. It yields the protein CASSRGTATNEDIQYF.

This clone came up once. The chain links TRBV6-6 to TRBJ2-5; a possible D gene is TRBD1 (5 bases). Per the germline V gene, CDR1 is MNHNY and CDR2 is SVGAGI (reference sequence). V was cut by 1 base and J by 5 bases, with 8 bases left in between. The CDR3 totals 13 residues. This CDR3 reads CASSYWPGETQYF. CDR3 bases: TGTGCCAGCAGTTACTGGCCAGGGGAGACCCAGTACTTC.

In this sample, this clone turned up once. V gene TRBV5-4 combines with J gene TRBJ2-1; 8 positions match TRBD2. V gave up 4 bases and J gave up 0 bases; unmatched junction bases: 9. Germline V gene sequence: CDR1 SGHNT, CDR2 YYREEE (reference sequence). The CDR3 length is 17 residues. Here the CDR3 DNA reads TGTGCCAGCAGCACCGGACTAGCAGCAAGCTCCTACAATGAGCAGTTCTTC. It specifies CASSTGLAASSYNEQFF.

The gene calls are TRBV6-1 and TRBJ2-2; 8 bases line up with TRBD2. This CDR3 comprises 14 residues. V trimming: 5 bases; J trimming: 5 bases; junction bases outside the gene matches: 4. Germline V gene sequence: CDR1 MNHNS, CDR2 SASEGT. In DNA, the CDR3 is TGTGCCAGCAGTCCGGGGGGGTCTACCGGGGAGCTGTTTTTT. Translated: CASSPGGSTGELFF.

The CDR3 here is CASSAGTLFTDTQYF. The CDR3 DNA is TGTGCCAGCAGTGCCGGGACTTTGTTTACAGATACGCAGTATTTT. The chain combines TRBV28 with TRBJ2-3; a possible D gene is TRBD2 (6 bases). CDR3 length: 15 amino acids. Germline V lookup: CDR1 MDHEN, CDR2 SYDVKM. The V gene lost 5 bases and the J gene lost 3 bases, with 15 bases spanning the gap.

The rearrangement uses TRBV19 and TRBJ2-1; 11 bases align to TRBD2. After removal of 8 bases from V and 8 bases from J, the junction contained 14 bases not matched to a gene. The CDR3 runs to 16 residues. Per the germline V gene, CDR1 is LNHDA and CDR2 is SQIVND (reference sequence). CDR3 region: CASAEFTSGSWDEQFF. The CDR3 nucleotides are TGTGCCAGTGCAGAGTTTACTAGCGGGAGTTGGGATGAGCAGTTCTTC.

The rearrangement joins TRBV2 to TRBJ2-2; no reliable D call. The ends were cut back, 7 bases at V and 7 bases at J, with 16 bases in the middle. Germline V gene lookup returns CDR1 SNHLY and CDR2 FYNNEI. The CDR3 contains 14 residues. CDR3 sequence (DNA): TGTGCCAGCACCACCCTGGTTATAGTCGGGGAGCTGTTTTTT. Translation: CASTTLVIVGELFF.

The V and J genes are TRBV28 and TRBJ2-7, with D perhaps TRBD2 (6 bases). CDR1 and CDR2 (germline): MDHEN, SYDVKM. The V end was cut by 5 bases, the J end by 0 bases, with 17 bases between. This CDR3 spans 16 amino acids. The DNA of the CDR3 is TGTGCCAGCAGTCCCCTGTATTTAGCGGACTCCTACGAGCAGTACTTC. It translates to CASSPLYLADSYEQYF.

The chain uses TRBV5-6 and TRBJ1-1; 7 bases are a match to TRBD1. The ends lost 1 base at V and 0 bases at J; junction bases unmatched: 12. Germline V gives CDR1 SGHDT, CDR2 YYEEEE. The CDR3 totals 18 residues. CDR3 nucleotide sequence: TGTGCCAGCAGCTTGAGGGTATTGGAGGGGGCCATGAACACTGAAGCTTTCTTT. Translating it yields CASSLRVLEGAMNTEAFF.

This chain links TRBV7-8 with TRBJ2-7; a possible D gene is TRBD2 (5 bases). The CDR3 extends over 15 amino acids. The germline gives CDR1 SGHVS, CDR2 FQNEAQ. The V and J ends lost 1 base and 4 bases respectively, with 14 bases between them. CDR3 residues: CASSLVTTQRYEQYF. For the CDR3, the DNA is TGTGCCAGCAGCTTAGTCACTACACAGCGGTACGAGCAGTACTTC.

The chain couples TRBV29-1 to TRBJ2-1; 8 bases agree with TRBD2. Germline lookup yields CDR1 SQVTM and CDR2 ANQGSEA. This CDR3 spans 13 amino acids. V was clipped by 7 bases and J by 15 bases; unmatched bases: 17. The CDR3 region is CSAQTSAAGDGFF. In DNA form, the CDR3 reads TGCAGCGCCCAGACTAGCGCGGCTGGAGATGGGTTCTTC.

The genes are TRBV27 and TRBJ2-7, with 9 bases that match TRBD1. The germline CDR1 and CDR2 sequences are MNHEY and SMNVEV (reference sequence). CDR3 length: 15 residues. Germline trimming cut 3 bases from V and 6 bases from J; bases unmatched to any gene: 9. CDR3 sequence (DNA): TGTGCCAGCAGTTTGAGGTGGGACAGGGTAGGCGAGCAGTACTTC. Protein product: CASSLRWDRVGEQYF.